This TCR beta chain appears in the sequencing data of a study of blood T cell repertoires in COVID-19. Whole-study context: From T cells, B-cell-depleted T cells, or PBMCs came the material, which was cDNA or gDNA.

Germline assignment: CDR1 LGHNA and CDR2 YNFKEQ. V lost 0 bases to trimming and J lost 2 bases; unmatched junction nucleotides: 4. This CDR3 has 17 amino acids. Under the authors' procedure: It was from reference gene primer amplification that nucleated cell counts were estimated. Assay: immunoSEQ multiplex PCR; the TCRdb copy retains only in-frame clones and omits some. The V and J calls and clone size were taken over from that table, and D and trimming were inferred from the DNA. This sample carries some 80,000 clones, 75% to 90% of them seen once, and the ten largest clones take about 2.5%. The chain recombines TRBV4-2 with TRBJ2-3; 11 nucleotides align to TRBD1. Sequencing used peripheral blood. The sequence came from a human donor in a cohort sampled during active COVID-19. This chain's CDR3 is CASSQDQGQGATDTQYF. CDR3 nucleotide sequence: TGTGCCAGCAGCCAAGATCAAGGACAGGGGGCCACAGATACGCAGTATTTT.